The 21 T cell receptor beta chains given below trace back to one sample, sequenced in a study of T cell repertoires in cytomegalovirus infection. From the reads, TCRdb called clonotypes with MiXCR, one entry per CDR3 protein. The table includes 500,000 or so distinct CDR3 sequences, 15% to 20% detected once. The sample was CD8+ T cells from PBMCs. The receptor set was obtained from a human donor in good health (CMV status not recorded). Some clones in this sample may be carry-over from other donors' samples.

This clonotype was seen ten or more times. J is TRBJ2-7 and V is TRBV7-9; D perhaps matches TRBD2 (6 bases). There are 16 residues in the CDR3. Germline CDR1 and CDR2: SEHNR and FQNEAQ (reference sequence). Trimming removed 5 bases at V and 1 base at J, with 18 bases between. The CDR3, as DNA: TGTGCCAGCAGCCCCCCCGGGGGAACAGAGTCCTACGAGCAGTACTTC. This codes for CASSPPGGTESYEQYF.

Ten or more counts support this clonotype. This chain connects TRBV7-9 to TRBJ2-1; 7 positions match TRBD2. The V gene's germline CDR1 is SEHNR and CDR2 FQNEAQ (reference sequence). The CDR3 has 18 residues. V lost 5 bases to trimming and J lost 5 bases; unmatched junction nucleotides: 18. The chain's CDR3 is CASSHPGPAGILHNEQFF. DNA for the CDR3: TGTGCCAGCAGCCACCCGGGTCCAGCGGGGATCCTTCACAATGAGCAGTTCTTC.

This clonotype was seen only a few times. This chain links TRBV6-1 with TRBJ1-2, with TRBD1 matching over 9 bases. This CDR3 has 15 residues. Germline loops: CDR1 MNHNS, CDR2 SASEGT. V trimming: 7 bases; J trimming: 3 bases; junction bases outside the gene matches: 9. CDR3 sequence reads: CASNQRDRDDYGYTF. The CDR3 bases are TGTGCCAGCAATCAACGGGACAGGGACGACTATGGCTACACCTTC.

This clonotype was detected many times. This rearrangement joins TRBV7-9 to TRBJ2-5, with D perhaps matching TRBD1 or TRBD2 (5 bases each). The CDR3 spans 13 residues. V was trimmed by 1 base and J by 7 bases, leaving 10 bases between them. The germline V gene has CDR1 SEHNR and CDR2 FQNEAQ (reference sequence). The CDR3 loop is CASSLGDAGTQYF. The DNA of the CDR3 is TGTGCCAGCAGCTTAGGGGACGCGGGGACCCAGTACTTC. The full variable domain, with the rest looked up from reference TRBV7-9 and TRBJ2-5, is DTGVSQNPRHKITKRGQNVTFRCDPISEHNRLYWYRQTLGQGPEFLTYFQNEAQLEKSRLLSDRFSAERPKGSFSTLEIQRTEQGDSAMYLCASSLGDAGTQYFGPGTRLLVL.

This clonotype was counted many times. The V gene is TRBV4-1, the J gene TRBJ2-1, with 7 bases identical to TRBD1. CDR1 is MGHRA and CDR2 is YSYEKL in the germline V gene. The J segment lost 2 bases and the V segment lost 4 bases, leaving 5 bases of the junction unmatched. This CDR3 contains 15 residues. The DNA for the CDR3 is TGCGCCAGCAGCCCCCGAGGGGGCGCCTACAATGAGCAGTTCTTC. As protein: CASSPRGGAYNEQFF.

In this sample, this clonotype turned up a few times. The chain employs TRBV24-1 and TRBJ1-1, with a tentative D call TRBD1 (5 bases). CDR1 is KGHDR, CDR2 SFDVKD, per germline. Trimming cost V 4 bases and J 5 bases, with 10 bases left between them. The CDR3 is 13 residues long. In DNA form, the CDR3 reads TGTGCCACCAGTGACCTGGGGGGGACTGAAGCTTTCTTT. This gives the protein CATSDLGGTEAFF.

This clonotype has ten or more counts. The V call is TRBV6-1, the J call TRBJ1-5; D is possibly TRBD1 (5 bases). The germline V and J ends were trimmed by 2 bases and 3 bases, with 17 bases remaining between them. Germline values: CDR1 MNHNS, CDR2 SASEGT. This CDR3 has 17 residues. The CDR3 protein is CASSESSPAGYNQPQHF. Written as DNA, the CDR3 is TGTGCCAGCAGTGAATCTTCTCCGGCAGGGTACAATCAGCCCCAGCATTTT.

There are many counts of this clonotype. Here the CDR3 reads CASSLFSGLGTQNEQFF. The CDR3 bases are TGTGCCAGCAGCTTATTCTCTGGGTTAGGGACACAGAATGAGCAGTTCTTC. The chain is built from TRBV7-6 and TRBJ2-1; D might be TRBD1 (6 bases). V was cut by 2 bases and J by 7 bases, with 21 bases left in between. Germline V CDR1 and CDR2: SGHVS, FNYEAQ. The CDR3 has 17 amino acids.

The chain combines TRBV19 with TRBJ1-5; D is possibly TRBD1 (6 bases). The germline V and J ends were trimmed by 3 bases and 0 bases, with 9 bases remaining between them. Germline CDR1 is LNHDA and CDR2 is SQIVND (reference sequence). The CDR3 covers 15 residues. CDR3 nucleotides: TGTGCCAGTAGTATCGGACAGCTTAGCAATCAGCCCCAGCATTTT. It specifies CASSIGQLSNQPQHF. The entire variable domain, with the rest obtained from reference TRBV19 and TRBJ1-5, is as follows: DGGITQSPKYLFRKEGQNVTLSCEQNLNHDAMYWYRQDPGQGLRLIYYSQIVNDFQKGDIAEGYSVSREKKESFPLTVTSAQKNPTAFYLCASSIGQLSNQPQHFGDGTRLSIL.

This clonotype came up a few times. J is TRBJ1-2 and V is TRBV2, with 9 nucleotides matching TRBD1. Losses at the gene ends were 6 bases for V and 7 bases for J; bases not matched to a gene: 12. The germline CDR1 and CDR2 sequences are SNHLY and FYNNEI. The CDR3 totals 15 residues. The CDR3, as DNA: TGTGCCAGCAGGGTACCGGGACAGGGACCTACTGGCTACACCTTC. This translates into CASRVPGQGPTGYTF.

The chain links TRBV6-8 to TRBJ2-2; the match to TRBD1 covers 9 bases. This CDR3 spans 15 amino acids. Germline trimming cut 11 bases from V and 6 bases from J; bases unmatched to any gene: 13. Germline V gene lookup returns CDR1 MNHGY and CDR2 SAAAGT. In DNA, the CDR3 is TGTGCCCCAGGGAAAGGACAGGGGCGGGCCGGGGAGCTGTTTTTT. This translates into CAPGKGQGRAGELFF.

This clonotype was counted ten times or more. The V and J genes are TRBV6-5 and TRBJ2-5, with 10 positions matching TRBD2. Germline V gene data show CDR1 as MNHEY and CDR2 as SVGAGI. This CDR3 has 16 residues. Losses at the gene ends were 6 bases for V and 5 bases for J; bases not matched to a gene: 12. CDR3 in DNA: TGTGCCAGCAGCCGCCTAGCGGGGGCCGCCCAGGAGACCCAGTACTTC. It codes for CASSRLAGAAQETQYF.

The table lists this clonotype with a few counts. The rearrangement links TRBV5-1 to TRBJ2-5; D ambiguous. Trimming pared 0 bases from V and 1 base from J, leaving 10 bases between. Germline CDR1 and CDR2: SGHRS and YFSETQ. This CDR3 has 15 residues. In DNA, the CDR3 is TGCGCCAGCAGCTTGGTGTCGACAAGCCAAGAGACCCAGTACTTC. Translating it yields CASSLVSTSQETQYF. Drawing the rest from reference TRBV5-1 and TRBJ2-5, the complete variable domain is KAGVTQTPRYLIKTRGQQVTLSCSPISGHRSVSWYQQTPGQGLQFLFEYFSETQRNKGNFPGRFSGRQFSNSRSEMNVSTLELGDSALYLCASSLVSTSQETQYFGPGTRLLVL.

The chain combines TRBV2 with TRBJ2-1; D ambiguous. V lost 6 bases and J 8 bases, leaving 11 bases between the germline ends. CDR3 length equals 12 residues. Germline V lookup: CDR1 SNHLY, CDR2 FYNNEI. The CDR3 sequence is CASRDPIDEQFF. The CDR3 DNA follows: TGTGCCAGCAGGGACCCGATCGATGAGCAGTTCTTC.

This clonotype was counted only a few times. This chain links TRBV29-1 with TRBJ1-2; 11 nucleotides match TRBD1. Losses at the gene ends were 0 bases for V and 2 bases for J; bases not matched to a gene: 8. Per the germline V gene, CDR1 is SQVTM and CDR2 is ANQGSEA. The CDR3 is 17 amino acids. CDR3 in DNA: TGCAGCGTTGAAGATCCCCGGGACAGGGGGAAAAACTATGGCTACACCTTC. It is translated as CSVEDPRDRGKNYGYTF.

The V gene is TRBV2, the J gene TRBJ2-7; D is tentatively TRBD1 or TRBD2 (6 bases each). The CDR3 is made up of 13 amino acids. The V end was cut by 10 bases, the J end by 7 bases, with 20 bases between. Germline V gene sequence: CDR1 SNHLY, CDR2 FYNNEI. The CDR3 nucleotides read TGTGCCACCGCTCCAACGGGGGCGGGGGAGCAGTACTTC. Translated, it gives CATAPTGAGEQYF.

Of note for this clonotype: This likely comes from a read error, as the CDR3 has no conserved phenylalanine or tryptophan at its end. This chain joins TRBV2 and TRBJ1-2, with D possibly TRBD1 on 5 matching bases. The CDR3 consists of 18 residues. With 6 bases removed from V and 3 bases from J, the gap between germline ends came to 26 bases. Per germline, CDR1 SNHLY and CDR2 FYNNEI. CDR3 region: CASRKQARAGQAHYGYTC. CDR3 DNA sequence: TGTGCCAGCAGGAAGCAAGCTAGGGCAGGGCAAGCTCACTATGGCTACACCTGC.

The table lists this clonotype with many counts. The CDR3 DNA sequence: TGTGCCAGCAGCTTAAGTGGGAGGCGGCAAGAGACCCAGTACTTC. Encoded protein: CASSLSGRRQETQYF. The chain links TRBV11-1 to TRBJ2-5; possible D gene TRBD2, 6 bases. The CDR3 length is 15 residues. Germline V gene lookup returns CDR1 SGHAT and CDR2 FQDESV (reference sequence). Between the trimmed V and J ends, which lost 2 bases and 2 bases, there was a span of 12 bases.

This clonotype was counted between two and nine times. The chain combines TRBV28 with TRBJ2-1, with 8 nucleotides matching TRBD2. The CDR3 runs 14 residues. Germline V CDR1 and CDR2: MDHEN, SYDVKM. V was pared by 3 bases and J by 13 bases, with 11 bases of the junction left unmatched. The CDR3 loop is CASSFTGPAGEQFF. DNA of the CDR3: TGTGCCAGCAGTTTTACAGGGCCAGCGGGGGAACAGTTCTTC.

The chain employs TRBV15 and TRBJ1-5, with D tentatively TRBD1 (5 bases). CDR1 and CDR2 from the germline V gene are LNHNV and YYDKDF (reference sequence). V lost 0 bases to trimming and J lost 6 bases, with 15 bases between them. This CDR3 spans 16 amino acids. The DNA for the CDR3 is TGTGCCACCAGCAGAGAACTCGACAGAGGGCGTCAGCCCCAGCATTTT. Protein product: CATSRELDRGRQPQHF.

The chain carries TRBV4-1 and TRBJ2-7; D is perhaps TRBD1 or TRBD2 (5 bases each). This CDR3 has 15 residues. Trimming took off 3 bases at V and 2 bases at J, with 14 bases between the two ends. CDR1 is MGHRA, CDR2 YSYEKL, per germline. CDR3 nucleotides: TGCGCCAGCAGCCAGGCCGGGACGGTTGCCTACGAGCAGTACTTC. It is translated as CASSQAGTVAYEQYF.